Sequencing of this TCR beta chain was carried out in a study of blood T cell repertoires in COVID-19. Study-wide background: The United States, Italy and Spain supplied acute and convalescent COVID-19 samples.

Germline CDR1 is SGHNT and CDR2 is YYREEE (reference sequence). This CDR3 comprises 17 residues. Trimming shortened V by 0 bases and J by 0 bases, and 15 bases separated the two germline ends. Seattle-derived patients entered the study during active infection and were followed longitudinally. Source study methods: The assay estimated nucleated cells by amplifying reference gene primers. Repertoires were generated with immunoSEQ multiplex PCR, while TCRdb's copy carries only in-frame clones and drops some. V, J and clone size reflect that table, while D and trimming were determined from the DNA. The sample shows 300,000 to 400,000 clones, roughly 90% of them seen only once.

The clonotype originates from a woman between 25 and 40 years old with COVID-19, enrolled during active disease. The sequenced sample was peripheral blood. The V and J genes are TRBV5-4 and TRBJ1-2; maybe TRBD1 (6 bases). The CDR3 loop is CASSLAWGGPTNYGYTF. In DNA, the CDR3 is TGTGCCAGCAGCTTGGCCTGGGGGGGGCCGACTAACTATGGCTACACCTTC.